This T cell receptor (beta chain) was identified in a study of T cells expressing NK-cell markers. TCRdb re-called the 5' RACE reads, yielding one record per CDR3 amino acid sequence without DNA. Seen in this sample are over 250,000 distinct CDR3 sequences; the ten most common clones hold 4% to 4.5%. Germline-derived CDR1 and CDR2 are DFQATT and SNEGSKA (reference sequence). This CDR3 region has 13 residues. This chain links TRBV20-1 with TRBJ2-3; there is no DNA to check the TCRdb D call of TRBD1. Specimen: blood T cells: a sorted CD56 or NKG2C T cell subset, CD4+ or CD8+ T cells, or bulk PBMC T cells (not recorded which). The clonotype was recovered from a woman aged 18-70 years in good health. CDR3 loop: CSARFQGIDTQYF.